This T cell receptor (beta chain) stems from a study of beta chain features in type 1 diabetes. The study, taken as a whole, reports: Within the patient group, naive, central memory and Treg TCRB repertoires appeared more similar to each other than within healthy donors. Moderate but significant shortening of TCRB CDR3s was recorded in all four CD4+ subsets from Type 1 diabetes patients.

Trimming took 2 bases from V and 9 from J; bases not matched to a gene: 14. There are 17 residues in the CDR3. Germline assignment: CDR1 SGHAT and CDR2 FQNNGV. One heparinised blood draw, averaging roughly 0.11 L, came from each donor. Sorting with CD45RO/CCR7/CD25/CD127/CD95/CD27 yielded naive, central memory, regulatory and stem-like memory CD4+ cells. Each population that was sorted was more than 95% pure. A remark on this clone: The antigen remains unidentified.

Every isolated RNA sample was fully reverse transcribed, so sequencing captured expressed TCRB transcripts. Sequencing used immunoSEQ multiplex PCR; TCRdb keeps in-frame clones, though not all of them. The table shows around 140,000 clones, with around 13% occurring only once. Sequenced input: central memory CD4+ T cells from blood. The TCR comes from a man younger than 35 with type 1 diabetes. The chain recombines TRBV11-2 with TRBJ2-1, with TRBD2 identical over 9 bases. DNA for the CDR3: TGTGCCAGCAGCTTACGGAGTAGCGGGGGCCGAGGGGGTGAGCAGTTCTTC. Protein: CASSLRSSGGRGGEQFF. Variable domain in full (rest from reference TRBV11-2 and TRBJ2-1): EAGVAQSPRYKIIEKRQSVAFWCNPISGHATLYWYQQILGQGPKLLIQFQNNGVVDDSQLPKDRFSAERLKGVDSTLKIQPAKLEDSAVYLCASSLRSSGGRGGEQFFGPGTRLTVL.